One T cell receptor (beta chain) is described in this entry. The junction departs from germline at one end; a sequencing error may be responsible. PCR was performed a second time for roughly 6 to 12 cycles using a sample-barcoded 5' primer and a J-beta primer mix. Each TCR beta cDNA got a 12-nucleotide random molecular identifier. MiXCR, applied by TCRdb to the 5' RACE reads, yields one record per CDR3 protein. The table includes under 800,000 distinct CDR3 sequences, under 25% detected once. The donors, aged about 6 to 90, were healthy Caucasians from Russia. A minimum of 5.5 micrograms of total RNA was extracted per sample. These data come from a study of blood T cells in healthy people across ages. The sample was blood. The clonotype comes from a man in his 70s in good health.

As DNA, the CDR3 is TGTGCCAGCAGCTTAGTTTCTACAGGTGATAACTATGCCTACACCTTC. This encodes CASSLVSTGDNYAYTF. The chain recombines TRBV7-2 with TRBJ1-2, with a possible D match to TRBD1 (5 bases). This CDR3 contains 16 residues. Germline V gene sequence: CDR1 SGHTA, CDR2 FQGNSA.